One and the same sample provided the 24 T cell receptor beta chains below, sequenced in a study of cytomegalovirus exposure and HLA in healthy donors. The study ran its PCR with 60 Vbeta and 13 Jbeta primers. Assay used: immunoSEQ multiplex PCR; TCRdb lists only in-frame clones, some missing. The sample includes 110,000 or so clones, 82% of them seen just once. Sequencing was performed on PBMCs. The source is a woman aged 18-29 years in good health and CMV-seronegative.

The J gene is TRBJ2-1, the V gene TRBV4-2; weak D call: TRBD1 (5 bases). The germline CDR1 and CDR2 sequences are LGHNA and YNFKEQ. V lost 1 base and J 5 bases, leaving 15 bases between the germline ends. CDR3 length equals 16 residues. DNA for the CDR3: TGTGCCAGCAGCCAAGGGGGCCAGGGTATTGACAATGAGCAGTTCTTC. Its translation: CASSQGGQGIDNEQFF.

The V and J genes are TRBV10-3 and TRBJ2-3; 11 nucleotides align to TRBD2. This CDR3 spans 16 amino acids. Per the germline V gene, CDR1 is ENHRY and CDR2 is SYGVKD. The J segment lost 0 bases and the V segment lost 3 bases, leaving 2 bases of the junction unmatched. The CDR3 region is CAISDWTSGSTDTQYF. Written as DNA, the CDR3 is TGTGCCATCAGTGATTGGACTAGCGGGAGCACAGATACGCAGTATTTT.

V is TRBV5-5 and J is TRBJ1-2; possibly TRBD1 for D (5 bases). From germline, CDR1 is SGHKS and CDR2 YYEKEE (reference sequence). Trimming cost V 0 bases and J 7 bases, with 16 bases left between them. This CDR3 spans 15 amino acids. In nucleotides, the CDR3 is TGTGCCAGCAGCTTGGATCCAGGGATCACAGGTGGCTACACCTTC. Amino acids: CASSLDPGITGGYTF.

This clone was observed a single time. The chain carries TRBV28 and TRBJ1-1, with 10 positions matching TRBD1. Germline V CDR1 and CDR2: MDHEN, SYDVKM. The J segment lost 0 bases and the V segment lost 0 bases, leaving 4 bases of the junction unmatched. CDR3 size: 17 residues. The CDR3 region is CASSLWRQGAMNTEAFF. Written as DNA, the CDR3 is TGTGCCAGCAGTTTATGGCGACAGGGGGCAATGAACACTGAAGCTTTCTTT.

This clone showed up just once. This sequence joins TRBV5-1 and TRBJ1-4; D might be TRBD1 (6 bases). Germline V gene sequence: CDR1 SGHRS, CDR2 YFSETQ. V was shortened by 0 bases and J by 5 bases, with 11 bases between the two germline ends. The length of the CDR3 is 15 residues. The CDR3 nucleotides read TGCGCCAGCAGCTTGGGCTCCACAGGGAATGAAAAACTGTTTTTT. This encodes CASSLGSTGNEKLFF.

The chain couples TRBV28 to TRBJ1-2, with TRBD1 as a possible D gene (6 bases). Trimming removed 4 bases from V and 4 bases from J, with 13 bases in between. CDR3 length equals 14 residues. Germline loops: CDR1 MDHEN, CDR2 SYDVKM. DNA for the CDR3: TGTGCCAGCAGTTCCCCGACAGGTTCCTATGGCTACACCTTC. Protein product: CASSSPTGSYGYTF.

The chain couples TRBV28 to TRBJ2-6; D gene unclear. CDR3 length equals 14 residues. V was clipped by 6 bases and J by 4 bases, with 10 bases between them. Germline CDR1 reads MDHEN; CDR2 reads SYDVKM. The CDR3 protein is CASSLSTGANVLTF. Here the CDR3 DNA reads TGTGCCAGCAGCCTTTCGACAGGGGCCAACGTCCTGACTTTC.

The chain couples TRBV11-2 to TRBJ2-7, with 7 bases matching TRBD1. The CDR3 runs 17 residues. Trimming took 5 bases from V and 1 from J; bases not matched to a gene: 14. The germline V gene has CDR1 SGHAT and CDR2 FQNNGV. The CDR3: CASSPPKGQKGSYEQYF. The CDR3 DNA reads as TGTGCCAGCAGCCCACCCAAGGGACAGAAAGGTTCCTACGAGCAGTACTTC. Full variable domain (missing parts from reference TRBV11-2 and TRBJ2-7): EAGVAQSPRYKIIEKRQSVAFWCNPISGHATLYWYQQILGQGPKLLIQFQNNGVVDDSQLPKDRFSAERLKGVDSTLKIQPAKLEDSAVYLCASSPPKGQKGSYEQYFGPGTRLTVT.

The chain links TRBV7-2 to TRBJ1-2; possibly TRBD1 for D (5 bases). CDR1 is SGHTA and CDR2 is FQGNSA in the germline V gene. Trimming shortened V by 0 bases and J by 3 bases, and 8 bases separated the two germline ends. There are 14 residues in the CDR3. CDR3 coding DNA: TGTGCCAGCAGCTTAGCCAGGGCAGACTATGGCTACACCTTC. It encodes CASSLARADYGYTF.

This chain connects TRBV11-3 to TRBJ2-1; 9 positions agree with TRBD2. CDR3 length: 12 amino acids. With 5 bases clipped from V and 10 bases from J, the junction kept 3 bases outside the gene matches. Germline lookup yields CDR1 SGHNT and CDR2 YENEEA. CDR3 sequence (DNA): TGTGCCAGCAGCCTAACTAGCGGGGAGCAGTTCTTC. Protein: CASSLTSGEQFF. Full variable domain (rest looked up from reference TRBV11-3 and TRBJ2-1): EAGVVQSPRYKIIEKKQPVAFWCNPISGHNTLYWYLQNLGQGPELLIRYENEEAVDDSQLPKDRFSAERLKGVDSTLKIQPAELGDSAVYLCASSLTSGEQFFGPGTRLTVL.

The chain joins TRBV5-5 to TRBJ1-3; D gene uncertain. Germline V gene sequence: CDR1 SGHKS, CDR2 YYEKEE (reference sequence). The CDR3 consists of 14 residues. The V and J ends lost 0 bases and 4 bases respectively, with 8 bases between them. CDR3: CASSLEGRGNTIYF. The CDR3 bases are TGTGCCAGCAGCTTGGAAGGGAGGGGAAACACCATATATTTT.

The gene calls are TRBV11-2 and TRBJ1-1; D remains ambiguous. The germline gives CDR1 SGHAT, CDR2 FQNNGV. This CDR3 contains 14 residues. The ends were cut back, 5 bases at V and 3 bases at J, with 13 bases in the middle. The CDR3 spells CASSREGGYTEAFF. The CDR3 DNA follows: TGTGCCAGCAGCCGGGAGGGTGGGTACACTGAAGCTTTCTTT.

The chain uses TRBV19 and TRBJ1-5, with D unresolved. From germline, CDR1 is LNHDA and CDR2 SQIVND (reference sequence). V lost 5 bases and J 7 bases, leaving 12 bases between the germline ends. This CDR3 is built from 13 residues. DNA of the CDR3: TGTGCCAGTAGTTTCGGGGTGAGGCAGCCCCAGCATTTT. Translating gives CASSFGVRQPQHF.

This clone has a single count. The chain couples TRBV4-2 to TRBJ1-1; no clear D. The V and J ends lost 0 bases and 14 bases respectively, with 13 bases between them. CDR3 length equals 12 residues. CDR1 and CDR2 from the germline V gene are LGHNA and YNFKEQ. The CDR3 nucleotides are TGTGCCAGCAGCCAAGATCCCGGGTTAGTCTTCTTT. It specifies CASSQDPGLVFF.

This clone came up a few times. The rearrangement uses TRBV4-1 and TRBJ1-5; D is ambiguous. The CDR3 is 17 residues long. V was pared by 0 bases and J by 3 bases, with 15 bases between. Germline assignment: CDR1 MGHRA and CDR2 YSYEKL. DNA of the CDR3: TGCGCCAGCAGCCAAGATCACCAGGCGGGTTACAATCAGCCCCAGCATTTT. Its translation is CASSQDHQAGYNQPQHF.

The V and J genes are TRBV30 and TRBJ1-6; possibly TRBD1 for D (5 bases). V lost 5 bases and J lost 8, with 13 bases in between. The CDR3 loop spans 13 amino acids. CDR1 and CDR2 (germline): GTSNPN, SVGIG (reference sequence). CDR3 protein: CAWDRGFDSPLHF. CDR3 in DNA: TGTGCCTGGGACCGGGGGTTCGATTCACCCCTCCACTTT.

The J gene is TRBJ1-1, the V gene TRBV5-4; no definite D call. Per the germline V gene, CDR1 is SGHNT and CDR2 is YYREEE (reference sequence). V lost 4 bases and J 5 bases, leaving 15 bases between the germline ends. The CDR3 covers 14 residues. CDR3: CASSTARTETEAFF. CDR3 coding DNA: TGTGCCAGCAGCACCGCCCGAACAGAGACTGAAGCTTTCTTT.

This clone was found a few times. The chain recombines TRBV5-8 with TRBJ2-1, with D possibly TRBD2 on 6 matching bases. CDR3 length equals 15 residues. Per the germline V gene, CDR1 is SGHTS and CDR2 is YDEGEE. Trimming pared 3 bases from V and 0 bases from J, leaving 10 bases between. CDR3 DNA: TGTGCCAGCAGCTCGGGAGTTACCTCCTACAATGAGCAGTTCTTC. It translates to CASSSGVTSYNEQFF. The full variable domain, with the rest looked up from reference TRBV5-8 and TRBJ2-1, is EAGVTQSPTHLIKTRGQQATLRCSPISGHTSVYWYQQALGLGLQFLLWYDEGEERNRGNFPPRFSGRQFPNYSSELNVNALELEDSALYLCASSSGVTSYNEQFFGPGTRLTVL.

The chain is built from TRBV25-1 and TRBJ1-2; the match to TRBD1 covers 10 bases. Losses at the gene ends were 3 bases for V and 4 bases for J; bases not matched to a gene: 2. Germline V gene data show CDR1 as MGHDK and CDR2 as SYGVNS. CDR3 length equals 14 residues. The CDR3 sequence is CASSERDRGYGYTF. CDR3 nucleotide sequence: TGTGCCAGCAGTGAGAGGGACAGGGGCTATGGCTACACCTTC.

The rearrangement links TRBV6-1 to TRBJ1-6; TRBD1 agrees at 7 bases. Trimming at V came to 6 bases and at J to 7 bases, leaving 9 bases not matched to a gene. CDR3 length: 15 amino acids. Germline V gene sequence: CDR1 MNHNS, CDR2 SASEGT. The CDR3: CASRNPGQTNSPLHF. CDR3 nucleotide sequence: TGTGCCAGCAGGAACCCGGGACAGACCAATTCACCCCTCCACTTT.

The rearrangement links TRBV6-1 to TRBJ2-7, with TRBD1 matching 7 bases. Germline lookup yields CDR1 MNHNS and CDR2 SASEGT. This CDR3 spans 17 amino acids. J lost 1 base, V lost 4 bases, and 13 bases had no gene match. The CDR3 DNA reads TGTGCCAGCAGTGGGGGATCCGGGACAGTTTTATCCTACGAGCAGTACGTC. Protein sequence: CASSGGSGTVLSYEQYV.

This clone was observed a handful of times. The chain carries TRBV5-1 and TRBJ2-3, with D maybe TRBD1 (6 bases). V shed 4 bases and J shed 1 base, with 10 bases lying between them. CDR1 SGHRS and CDR2 YFSETQ come from the germline V gene. The CDR3 covers 14 residues. The CDR3 sequence: CASSRTEGTDTQYF. Here the CDR3 DNA reads TGCGCCAGCAGCCGGACAGAAGGCACAGATACGCAGTATTTT.

The chain uses TRBV5-1 and TRBJ2-2, with 11 bases that match TRBD2. Trimming cost V 3 bases and J 4 bases; bases outside gene matches: 5. Per germline, CDR1 SGHRS and CDR2 YFSETQ. The CDR3 runs 16 residues. CDR3 residues: CASSSLAGDPTGELFF. The CDR3 coding sequence is TGCGCCAGCAGCTCACTAGCGGGAGACCCCACCGGGGAGCTGTTTTTT. Looking up the rest from reference TRBV5-1 and TRBJ2-2 gives the full variable domain: KAGVTQTPRYLIKTRGQQVTLSCSPISGHRSVSWYQQTPGQGLQFLFEYFSETQRNKGNFPGRFSGRQFSNSRSEMNVSTLELGDSALYLCASSSLAGDPTGELFFGEGSRLTVL.

Only a few counts were recorded for this clone. The rearrangement links TRBV10-1 to TRBJ2-3, with D hard to call. Trimming removed 2 bases from V and 0 bases from J, with 9 bases in between. CDR3 size: 15 residues. In germline, CDR1 is WNHNN, CDR2 SYGVQD (reference sequence). The CDR3 loop reads CASSETVISTDTQYF. CDR3 in DNA: TGCGCCAGCAGTGAGACAGTTATAAGCACAGATACGCAGTATTTT.